Presented here are 20 T cell receptor beta chains from one specimen sequenced in a study of T cells in women clearing cervical HPV infection. Only in-frame clones appear in the TCRdb table, and some are missing; sequencing was by immunoSEQ multiplex PCR. The table for this sample gives over 35,000 clones. Sequencing was performed on blood buffy coat. These receptors all stem from a woman between 18 and 75 years old with a cervical HPV16 infection that either progressed to CIN3+ or cleared (not recorded which).

Details on this clone: The missing CDR3 end, 3 residues past where the read stops, is filled in from the germline J gene. The rearrangement uses TRBV29-1 and TRBJ2-7; 9 bases map to TRBD1. Germline-derived CDR1 and CDR2 are SQVTM and ANQGSEA. The CDR3 covers 13 residues. V lost 6 bases and J lost 2; bases outside the gene matches: 5. The covered CDR3 bases are TGCAGCGTGGGACAGGGTATAACCTACGAG. Protein sequence: CSVGQGITYE. Given in full, the CDR3 is CSVGQGITYEQYF.

On this clone: The read stops 3 residues short of the end of the CDR3; the missing end is completed from the germline J gene. The chain couples TRBV18 to TRBJ1-1; D possibly corresponds to TRBD1 (6 bases). The V and J ends lost 4 bases and 1 base respectively, with 10 bases between them. CDR1 KGHSH and CDR2 LQKENI come from the germline V gene. The length of the CDR3 is 14 residues. The CDR3 DNA, read in part, is TGTGCCAGCTCACAAAAGGGACAGAACACTGAA. Translated, it gives CASSQKGQNTE. The CDR3, in full, reads CASSQKGQNTEAFF.

Worth noting for this clone: The read terminates 3 residues ahead of where the CDR3 ends, so the germline J gene completes it. The rearrangement joins TRBV30 to TRBJ2-7, with 7 bases matching TRBD2. Trimming removed 1 base from V and 3 bases from J; junction bases left unmatched: 12. Germline CDR1 GTSNPN, CDR2 SVGIG (reference sequence). The CDR3 consists of 16 residues. The CDR3 DNA, read in part, is TGTGCCTGGAGTGCGGCAGGCGGCGGGAGTCTCTACGAG. Protein: CAWSAAGGGSLYE. The whole CDR3 sequence reads CAWSAAGGGSLYEQYF.

A note on this clone: The read terminates 3 residues before the CDR3 end, so the remaining end is supplied by the germline J gene. This chain uses TRBV7-6 with TRBJ1-5, with D perhaps TRBD1 (6 bases). V lost 2 bases, J lost 5 bases, and 13 bases lay in between. Germline loops: CDR1 SGHVS, CDR2 FNYEAQ. This CDR3 region has 15 residues. CDR3 bases read: TGTGCCAGCAGCTTAAGTCCTTGGACAGATCAGCCC. Translated, it gives CASSLSPWTDQP. The CDR3 as a whole reads CASSLSPWTDQPQHF.

This clone is medium-sized by frequency. CDR3 loop: CASGGVGSVTGELFF. CDR3 bases read: TGTGCCAGCGGGGGGGTTGGCTCGGTCACCGGGGAG. The chain couples TRBV9 to TRBJ2-2; TRBD2 aligns across 7 bases. The read stops 3 residues short of the end of the CDR3; the missing end is completed from the germline J gene. From germline, CDR1 is SGDLS and CDR2 YYNGEE. V was pared by 7 bases and J by 4 bases, with 10 bases of the junction left unmatched. This CDR3 has 15 residues.

As regards this clone: Sequencing ends 3 residues short of the CDR3 end; the germline J gene provides the rest. The chain carries TRBV5-1 and TRBJ2-1; 10 positions agree with TRBD2. After removal of 2 bases from V and 3 bases from J, the junction contained 2 bases not matched to a gene. From germline, CDR1 is SGHRS and CDR2 YFSETQ. The CDR3 totals 15 residues. The covered CDR3 bases are TGCGCCAGCAGCTTCATAGCGGGAGGCTACAATGAG. Protein sequence: CASSFIAGGYNE. The complete CDR3 protein is CASSFIAGGYNEQFF.

About this clone itself: The sequenced fragment ends 3 residues before the CDR3 boundary, so the rest is inferred from the germline J gene. The chain uses TRBV7-9 and TRBJ2-1; TRBD2 matches 12 bases. The germline V gene encodes CDR1 SEHNR and CDR2 FQNEAQ (reference sequence). The V gene end was trimmed by 5 bases and the J gene end by 8 bases; junction bases not matched to a gene: 7. The CDR3 totals 15 residues. CDR3 DNA, as far as it was read: TGTGCCAGCAGCCGACCTAGCGGGGGGGCCGATGAG. Its translation is CASSRPSGGADE. The CDR3 reads in full as CASSRPSGGADEQFF.

As for this clone: Coverage ceases 3 residues before the CDR3 finishes, and the germline J gene fills in the end. This sample also contains other DNA sequences that code for the same CDR3. This chain connects TRBV30 to TRBJ1-3; unclear D gene. Trimming removed 5 bases from V and 0 bases from J, with 11 bases in between. Germline-derived CDR1 and CDR2 are GTSNPN and SVGIG (reference sequence). The CDR3 has 14 amino acids. CDR3 bases read: TGTGCCTGGGTTTCCGCAGGCTCTGGAAACACC. This encodes CAWVSAGSGNT. The whole CDR3 reads CAWVSAGSGNTIYF.

Note on this clone: The read halts 3 residues ahead of the CDR3 end, with the missing end drawn from the germline J gene. The chain employs TRBV7-2 and TRBJ1-2; TRBD1 might be the D (5 bases). Looked up from germline, CDR1 is SGHTA and CDR2 is FQGNSA. Deletions cut 1 base from V and 5 bases from J, with 11 bases between. The CDR3 consists of 14 residues. The DNA read from the CDR3 is TGTGCCAGCAGCTTAGATCCGACAGATTATGGC. This encodes CASSLDPTDYG. The complete CDR3 protein is CASSLDPTDYGYTF. The whole variable domain, filled in from reference TRBV7-2 and TRBJ1-2, reads GAGVSQSPSNKVTEKGKDVELRCDPISGHTALYWYRQSLGQGLEFLIYFQGNSAPDKSGLPSDRFSAERTGGSVSTLTIQRTQQEDSAVYLCASSLDPTDYGYTFGSGTRLTVV.

Remarks on this clone: At one end, the junction sequence differs from germline, possibly due to a read error. The CDR3 goes on 3 residues after the read ends, and that part is filled in from the germline J gene. In the same sample, other DNA sequences code for this CDR3. V usage is TRBV7-6 and J usage is TRBJ1-3; TRBD1 matches at 7 bases. Germline-derived CDR1 and CDR2 are SGHVS and FNYEAQ. The CDR3 totals 11 residues. The CDR3 loop is CASGGGNTIYF. CDR3 DNA (partial): TGTGCCTCAGGGGGTGGAAACACT.

Points on this clone: The sequenced fragment ends 3 residues before the CDR3 boundary, so the rest is inferred from the germline J gene. V is TRBV7-3 and J is TRBJ2-1, with 11 bases identical to TRBD2. The trim removed 4 bases at V and 5 bases at J, leaving 4 bases unmatched. This CDR3 contains 15 residues. In germline, CDR1 is SGHTA, CDR2 FQGTGA. CDR3 bases read: TGTGCCAGCAGCTCGGGGACTAGCGGTCACAATGAG. It codes for CASSSGTSGHNE. The complete CDR3 reads CASSSGTSGHNEQFF. The whole variable domain, filled in from reference TRBV7-3 and TRBJ2-1, reads GAGVSQTPSNKVTEKGKYVELRCDPISGHTALYWYRQSLGQGPEFLIYFQGTGAADDSGLPNDRFFAVRPEGSVSTLKIQRTERGDSAVYLCASSSGTSGHNEQFFGPGTRLTVL.

In regard to this clone: Read sequence stops 3 residues before the CDR3 end, and the germline J gene provides the missing end. The gene calls are TRBV19 and TRBJ2-3; 11 bases map to TRBD1. V lost 3 bases to trimming and J lost 6 bases; unmatched junction nucleotides: 5. Germline lookup yields CDR1 LNHDA and CDR2 SQIVND (reference sequence). The CDR3 runs 15 residues. The CDR3 spells CASSIRGQGADTQYF. The sequenced part of the CDR3 DNA is TGTGCCAGTAGTATTCGAGGACAGGGGGCGGATACG.

Here the CDR3 reads CASSIPGQILNYGYTF. The CDR3 bases that were read are TGTGCCAGTAGTATACCCGGACAGATCCTTAACTATGGC. The gene calls are TRBV19 and TRBJ1-2; possible D gene TRBD1, 6 bases. The sequenced fragment ends 3 residues before the CDR3 boundary, so the rest is inferred from the germline J gene. Germline V CDR1 and CDR2: LNHDA, SQIVND (reference sequence). Deletions cut 2 bases from V and 1 base from J, with 14 bases between. The CDR3 extends over 16 amino acids.

Note on this clone: The read ends 3 residues before the CDR3 terminus; that terminus is restored from the germline J gene. V is TRBV7-9 and J is TRBJ2-7, with a weak D call TRBD1 (5 bases). This CDR3 has 15 residues. The germline V gene has CDR1 SEHNR and CDR2 FQNEAQ (reference sequence). With 4 bases removed from V and 1 base from J, the gap between germline ends came to 14 bases. This chain's CDR3 is CASSYRERGSYEQYF. Incomplete CDR3 DNA: TGTGCCAGCAGCTATCGTGAAAGGGGATCCTACGAG.

Regarding this clone: Read data end 3 residues before the CDR3 end; the end is taken from the germline J gene. V and J are TRBV7-9 and TRBJ2-2; 8 nucleotides align to TRBD1. From germline, CDR1 is SEHNR and CDR2 FQNEAQ (reference sequence). V dropped 2 bases and J dropped 5; count of bases not matched to a gene: 4. CDR3 length: 15 amino acids. The DNA read from the CDR3 is TGTGCCAGCAGCTTACCCCAGGGGGCGACCGGGGAG. Encoded protein: CASSLPQGATGE. The entire CDR3 is CASSLPQGATGELFF.

The sequenced CDR3 bases are TGTGCCAGCAGCCAAACAGGGGTGAGCTCACCC. Translated, it gives CASSQTGVSSP. The CDR3 in its entirety is CASSQTGVSSPLHF. J is TRBJ1-6 and V is TRBV7-3; 7 bases fit TRBD1. The read is 3 residues too short to cover the CDR3 end, so that end is filled in from the germline J gene. The junction had 8 bases not matched to a gene; V was cut back by 5 bases and J by 10 bases. Germline V gene data show CDR1 as SGHTA and CDR2 as FQGTGA. CDR3 length: 14 residues.

A note on this clone: From the germline J gene comes the end of the CDR3, since the read stops 3 residues before it. This chain uses TRBV30 with TRBJ2-3, with 12 nucleotides matching TRBD2. The CDR3 contains 16 residues. The germline CDR1 and CDR2 sequences are GTSNPN and SVGIG (reference sequence). CDR3 region: CAWKGASGGAQETQYF. The part of the CDR3 DNA that was read is TGTGCCTGGAAGGGGGCTAGCGGGGGGGCTCAAGAGACG.

Incomplete CDR3 DNA: TGTGCCAGCAGCTTGAGGGGGCAGGGAGATACG. Its protein is CASSLRGQGDT. The full CDR3 is CASSLRGQGDTQYF. This chain joins TRBV5-4 and TRBJ2-3; 7 nucleotides agree with TRBD1. The read ends 3 residues early relative to the CDR3; the germline J gene fills the gap. The germline gives CDR1 SGHNT, CDR2 YYREEE (reference sequence). V was pared by 1 base and J by 5 bases, with 4 bases of the junction left unmatched. This CDR3 is 14 amino acids long.

As concerns this clone: Read coverage stops 3 residues before the CDR3 terminus; the germline J gene supplies the remainder. The chain uses TRBV20-1 and TRBJ2-7, with 9 bases lining up with TRBD2. Germline V gene lookup returns CDR1 DFQATT and CDR2 SNEGSKA (reference sequence). The CDR3 extends over 13 amino acids. Germline trimming cut 7 bases from V and 4 bases from J; bases unmatched to any gene: 8. Here the CDR3 reads CSVAALAGYEQYF. The part of the CDR3 DNA that was read is TGCAGTGTTGCCGCTCTAGCGGGATACGAG.

Comment on this clone: The read ends 3 residues early relative to the CDR3; the germline J gene fills the gap. The chain has TRBV7-2 and TRBJ1-2, with D unresolved. This CDR3 comprises 13 residues. Germline V gene data show CDR1 as SGHTA and CDR2 as FQGNSA. The chain's CDR3 is CASSVAAPYDYTF. The CDR3 DNA, read in part, is TGTGCCAGCAGTGTCGCGGCGCCCTACGAC.